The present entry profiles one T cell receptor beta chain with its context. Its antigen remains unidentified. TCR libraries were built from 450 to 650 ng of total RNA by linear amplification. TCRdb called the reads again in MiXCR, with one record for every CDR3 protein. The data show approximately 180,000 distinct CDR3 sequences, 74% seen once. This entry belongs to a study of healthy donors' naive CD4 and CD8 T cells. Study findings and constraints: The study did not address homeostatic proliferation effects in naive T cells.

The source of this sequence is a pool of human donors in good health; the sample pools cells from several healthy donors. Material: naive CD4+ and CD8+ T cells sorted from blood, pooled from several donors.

The CDR3 sequence is CASSFGQANYGYTF. The CDR3 DNA sequence: TGTGCCAGCAGCTTCGGACAAGCTAACTATGGCTACACCTTC. V and J are TRBV5-5 and TRBJ1-2, with D possibly TRBD1 on 5 matching bases. V lost 2 bases, J lost 0 bases, and 8 bases lay in between. The CDR3 is made up of 14 amino acids. Per germline, CDR1 SGHKS and CDR2 YYEKEE (reference sequence).